This is a list of T cell receptor beta chains from one sample in a study of T cells after yellow fever vaccination. One entry per CDR3 protein results from TCRdb running MiXCR on the 5' RACE reads. The sample shows approximately 300,000 distinct CDR3 sequences, roughly 6.8% of them seen only once. Here the sequenced sample was PBMCs, taken 35 to 50 days after the first yellow fever vaccination. All receptors derive from a man younger than 35 who received the YFV17D yellow fever vaccine. Both conserved end residues are part of each CDR3. The order of the fields is clone size, CDR3 length, J gene, V gene, D gene, CDR3 DNA, CDR3 protein. A D gene is named only where the DNA matches it firmly. Only part of the rows carry a size: once, few, many, or a class if the clone is expanded.

>many|16|TRBJ2-2|TRBV7-8|NA
TGTGCCAGCAGCGCGCGGACGCAACCGAACACCGGGGAGCTGTTTTTT
CASSARTQPNTGELFF
>many|17|TRBJ2-1|TRBV20-1|NA
TGCAGTGCTAGAGATGTTTCAGGGCGCCGCTCCTACAATGAGCAGTTCTTC
CSARDVSGRRSYNEQFF
>few|17|TRBJ2-5|TRBV5-4|TRBD2
TGTGCCAGCAGCTCAGACGCTAGCGGGGGGACCCAAGAGACCCAGTACTTC
CASSSDASGGTQETQYF
>many|15|TRBJ2-2|TRBV5-1|TRBD1
TGCGCCAGCAGCCGCGGGACAGGGGACACCGGGGAGCTGTTTTTT
CASSRGTGDTGELFF
>few|15|TRBJ2-1|TRBV20-1|NA
TGCAGTGCTAGTTCTAGCAACTCGGGCTACAATGAGCAGTTCTTC
CSASSSNSGYNEQFF
>many|13|TRBJ1-5|TRBV5-6|NA
TGTGCCAGCAGCAAGCAGGGAAGGCAGCCCCAGCATTTT
CASSKQGRQPQHF
>many|12|TRBJ2-7|TRBV6-1|NA
TGTGCCAGCAGTGAACCCTGGTACGAGCAGTACTTC
CASSEPWYEQYF
>few|13|TRBJ2-1|TRBV2|NA
TGTGCCAGCAGTGAAGGACCTGGGGATGAGCAGTTCTTC
CASSEGPGDEQFF
>NA|16|TRBJ2-4|TRBV4-1|TRBD2
TGCGCCAGCAGCCAAGGGCTAGCGGGAGCCAAAAACATTCAGTACTTC
CASSQGLAGAKNIQYF
>NA|20|TRBJ2-5|TRBV11-2|TRBD1
TGTGCCAGCAGCCCTGGTAGGGGGACAGGGTTTGGAAGGTCACAAGAGACCCAGTACTTC
CASSPGRGTGFGRSQETQYF
>few|16|TRBJ2-3|TRBV9|NA
TGTGCCAGCAGCCCCCCTTTTGCGGGGAAGGAGGATACGCAGTATTTT
CASSPPFAGKEDTQYF
>NA|16|TRBJ2-2|TRBV6-1|NA
TGTGCCAGCACCGGGTACCGTGACAAGAGCACCGGGGAGCTGTTTTTT
CASTGYRDKSTGELFF
>NA|13|TRBJ1-1|TRBV5-1|NA
TGCGCCAGCAGCTTGGATCAGGGAATAGTGGCTTTCTTT
CASSLDQGIVAFF
>few|14|TRBJ2-4|TRBV20-1|NA
TGCAGTGCTCGGCCCGCCGGGGACCAAAACATTCAGTACTTC
CSARPAGDQNIQYF
>few|11|TRBJ2-5|TRBV20-1|NA
TGCAGTGCTAGAGAACTCACGGCCCAGTACTTC
CSARELTAQYF
>few|15|TRBJ2-5|TRBV12-3/TRBV12-4|TRBD1
TGTGCCAGCACCCCGGGACAGGGTGGCCAAGAGACCCAGTACTTC
CASTPGQGGQETQYF
>few|14|TRBJ2-1|TRBV5-1|TRBD2
TGCGCCAGCAGCTTGTACGGGGGGGAGGGTGAGCAGTTCTTC
CASSLYGGEGEQFF
>few|16|TRBJ2-3|TRBV6-5|TRBD2
TGTGCCAGCAGTTACTTGGGACAGCGGGGGGCAGATACGCAGTATTTT
CASSYLGQRGADTQYF
>few|14|TRBJ1-1|TRBV7-2|TRBD1
TGTGCCAGCAGCTCGCAGGGGGGATCAGGAGCGACTTTCTTT
CASSSQGGSGATFF
>few|16|TRBJ2-1|TRBV4-3|TRBD2
TGCGCCAGCAGCCCGGGACTAGCGGGGGGGCCCTGGGAGCAGTTCTTC
CASSPGLAGGPWEQFF
>NA|18|TRBJ2-5|TRBV20-1|TRBD2
TGCAGTGCTAGAGATATGACTAGCGGGGGGGTTTCTCAAGAGACCCAGTACTTC
CSARDMTSGGVSQETQYF
>NA|15|TRBJ1-6|TRBV11-2|TRBD1
TGTGCCAGCAGCCCAAACAGGGGAAGGGAATCACCCCTCCACTTT
CASSPNRGRESPLHF
>many|13|TRBJ2-1|TRBV20-1|TRBD2
TGCAGTGCTTGGGGACTAGCGGGGGTTGAGCAGTTCTTC
CSAWGLAGVEQFF
>many|15|TRBJ2-1|TRBV7-2|NA
TGTGCCAGCAGCTTCCTGGGACTCCTACTCAATGAGCAGTTCTTC
CASSFLGLLLNEQFF
>few|15|TRBJ2-7|TRBV9|NA
TGTGCCAGCAGCTCCTCACTGGAGGCCTCCTACGAGCAGTACTTC
CASSSSLEASYEQYF
>many|14|TRBJ1-6|TRBV28|TRBD1
TGTGCCAGCGGACAGGGATCCTATAATTCACCCCTCCACTTT
CASGQGSYNSPLHF
>NA|15|TRBJ2-1|TRBV4-2|NA
TGTGCCAGCAGCCAAGAGGTCGTCCCCTACAATGAGCAGTTCTTC
CASSQEVVPYNEQFF
>few|14|TRBJ1-5|TRBV19|NA
TGTGCCAGTAGTATTAGGGACACCGGTCAGCCCCAGCATTTT
CASSIRDTGQPQHF
>NA|16|TRBJ2-7|TRBV7-6|TRBD1
TGTGCCAGCAGCGCCCCGGGACAGGGAGAGTTGTACGAGCAGTACTTC
CASSAPGQGELYEQYF
>once|15|TRBJ2-2|TRBV4-2|TRBD1
TGTGCCAGCAGCTATGGACAGGTCGGAACCGGGGAGCTGTTTTTT
CASSYGQVGTGELFF
>few|12|TRBJ1-1|TRBV7-9|NA
TGTGCCAGCATCGGACGAACCACTGAAGCTTTCTTT
CASIGRTTEAFF
>NA|14|TRBJ2-7|TRBV5-1|NA
TGCGCCAGCAGCTTGGGTGACAGATCTGGCGAGCAGTACTTC
CASSLGDRSGEQYF
>NA|14|TRBJ2-1|TRBV4-3|NA
TGCGCCAGCAGCCAAGAATTTAGGGGAAGGGAGCAGTTCTTC
CASSQEFRGREQFF
>many|12|TRBJ2-5|TRBV29-1|NA
TGCAGCGTTGGAACGGTCCAAGAGACCCAGTACTTC
CSVGTVQETQYF
>many|17|TRBJ2-5|TRBV5-1|TRBD2
TGCGCCAGCAGCCCTGGACTAGCGGGGAGTTCCCAAGAGACCCAGTACTTC
CASSPGLAGSSQETQYF
>NA|14|TRBJ2-4|TRBV6-1|TRBD1
TGTGCCAGCGGTCGACAGGGAGCAAAAAACATTCAGTACTTC
CASGRQGAKNIQYF
>few|16|TRBJ2-1|TRBV19|NA
TGTGCCAGTAAGGCTGGGGTTTACCGCTCCTACAATGAGCAGTTCTTC
CASKAGVYRSYNEQFF
>few|18|TRBJ2-1|TRBV4-3|TRBD2
TGCGCCAGCAGCCAAAGCACGGCGGGGGGGCCGGTTTCTGTTGAGCAGTTCTTC
CASSQSTAGGPVSVEQFF
>NA|14|TRBJ2-5|TRBV5-1|NA
TGCGCCAGCAGCTACATCGCAGGGATGGAGACCCAGTACTTC
CASSYIAGMETQYF